This T cell receptor (beta chain) was observed in a study of T cell responses to AZD1222 COVID-19 vaccine. Study-wide points: Targets within unmutated variant regions were reportedly found for nearly half of spike-specific TCRs.

V was pared by 4 bases and J by 8 bases, with 15 bases between. The V gene's germline CDR1 is SGHRS and CDR2 YFSETQ. This CDR3 has 13 residues. The data were produced by immunoSEQ multiplex PCR, yet TCRdb's version contains in-frame clones alone and is incomplete. The table has some 200,000 clones, roughly nine tenths seen once. With respect to this clone: Its antigen is unknown.

Whether given at about 4 or about 12 weeks, second doses were pooled. The TCR originated in an adult who received the AZD1222 COVID-19 vaccine. The gene calls are TRBV5-1 and TRBJ1-2, with D possibly TRBD1 on 5 matching bases. The sequencing here drew on peripheral blood, taken 28 days after the second AZD1222 dose. The CDR3 nucleotides read TGCGCCAGCAGCCGGGACGGACCGCAGGGCTACACCTTC. Translated: CASSRDGPQGYTF.